The following is a T cell receptor beta chain sequence with its context. No antigen is known for it. The sample belongs to a study of T-cell memory formation after mild COVID-19. MiXCR, run by TCRdb on the 5' RACE reads, gives a single entry per CDR3 protein. The data show roughly 410,000 distinct CDR3 sequences, 20% to 25% seen once. The V and J ends lost 7 bases and 10 bases, in that order; junction bases with no gene match: 10. The CDR3 has 13 residues. CDR1 LNHDA and CDR2 SQIVND come from the germline V gene (reference sequence). General study results and limits: Some clones that responded were present in memory (sampled pre-infection), which suggests cross-reactive memory joined.

Sequenced: PBMCs or a T cell subset sorted from them (not recorded which). This chain links TRBV19 with TRBJ2-1, with 7 bases matching TRBD2. This receptor was identified in an adult woman who had mild COVID-19 (a few samples of this study predate the infection). Cell type and time point are not known. CDR3 loop: CASNGGTPGEQFF. CDR3 nucleotide sequence: TGTGCCAGTAACGGGGGGACCCCGGGAGAGCAGTTCTTC.